The clone carrying this T cell receptor beta chain was observed once. This record belongs to a study of cytomegalovirus exposure and HLA in healthy donors. Healthy bone marrow donors supplied every sample. Whereas donors were nominally healthy upon sampling, unrecorded immune exposures were probable. CDR1 LNHDA and CDR2 SQIVND come from the germline V gene (reference sequence). This CDR3 region has 18 residues. The V gene lost 6 bases and the J gene lost 0 bases, with 23 bases spanning the gap. Primers for the PCR totalled 60 Vbeta and 13 Jbeta. Clones were sequenced by immunoSEQ multiplex PCR, and TCRdb holds only the in-frame ones, with some missing. The sample lists some 180,000 clones, more than 60% occurring once.

The source of this sequence is a man aged 18-30 years in good health and CMV-seronegative. The rearrangement links TRBV19 to TRBJ1-2; D is ambiguous. The sequenced material came from PBMCs. Here the CDR3 DNA reads TGTGCCAGTAGGACTCAAGAGGAGTATCTAGGCGCTAACTATGGCTACACCTTC. This translates into CASRTQEEYLGANYGYTF.